A single sample gave rise to the 31 T cell receptor beta chains below, sequenced in a study of beta chain features in type 1 diabetes. Sequenced material consisted of expressed TCRB transcripts (all of the isolated RNA was reverse transcribed). TCRdb keeps only in-frame clones here, not all; method: immunoSEQ multiplex PCR. The table has roughly 500,000 clones, 10% to 12% seen once. Sequencing used naive CD4+ T cells from blood. The source of these receptors is a woman younger than 30 in good health.

The CDR3 coding sequence is TGTGCCAGCAGTTTCAAAGATTGGTACCAAGAGACCCAGTACTTC. This encodes CASSFKDWYQETQYF. The genes are TRBV28 and TRBJ2-5, with D uncertain. The V end lost 3 bases, the J end lost 0 bases, and 11 bases lay between the germline ends. The CDR3 runs to 15 residues. The germline CDR1 and CDR2 sequences are MDHEN and SYDVKM.

J is TRBJ2-1 and V is TRBV7-2; 7 bases match TRBD2. The V segment lost 5 bases and the J segment 5 bases; nucleotides outside the gene matches: 9. In germline, CDR1 is SGHTA, CDR2 FQGNSA. CDR3 length: 15 residues. The CDR3 loop is CASSAGTNSNNEQFF. The CDR3, as DNA: TGTGCCAGCAGCGCTGGGACTAACAGTAACAATGAGCAGTTCTTC.

This clone was detected a few times. Other DNA sequences in the sample encode the same CDR3. This chain joins TRBV30 and TRBJ1-1; D gene unclear. The germline V gene encodes CDR1 GTSNPN and CDR2 SVGIG (reference sequence). V was cut by 1 base and J by 4 bases, with 16 bases left in between. This CDR3 spans 15 amino acids. This CDR3 is CAWSGALSVITEAFF. In nucleotides, the CDR3 is TGTGCCTGGAGTGGGGCATTATCCGTTATCACTGAAGCTTTCTTT.

Note on this clone: This sequence is one base from a far larger clone and is likely a read error. V gene TRBV7-6 combines with J gene TRBJ2-3; D gene unclear. The V gene's germline CDR1 is SGHVS and CDR2 FNYEAQ. CDR3 length equals 11 residues. V was trimmed by 5 bases and J by 2 bases, leaving 2 bases between them. CDR3 sequence: CASSVTDTQYF. In DNA form, the CDR3 reads TGTGCCAGCAGCGTCACAGATACGCAGTATTTT.

The V call is TRBV29-1, the J call TRBJ2-5; D ambiguous. The V and J ends lost 3 bases and 5 bases respectively, with 10 bases between them. CDR1 and CDR2 from the germline V gene are SQVTM and ANQGSEA. The CDR3 loop spans 12 amino acids. Written as DNA, the CDR3 is TGCAGCGTTGATGAACAAGTGGAGACCCAGTACTTC. As protein: CSVDEQVETQYF.

The CDR3 DNA is TGTGCCAGCAGTGCCCTTTGGACTAGCGGGAGGTACAATGAGCAGTTCTTC. Translated, it gives CASSALWTSGRYNEQFF. This chain joins TRBV2 and TRBJ2-1, with 14 bases aligning to TRBD2. After removal of 4 bases from V and 4 bases from J, the junction contained 6 bases not matched to a gene. CDR3 size: 17 residues. CDR1 is SNHLY and CDR2 is FYNNEI in the germline V gene.

The V gene is TRBV12-2, the J gene TRBJ2-7; TRBD1 was called by the table and not checked on the DNA. TRBV12-2 is flagged as a pseudogene. CDR3 length: 15 residues. The CDR3 DNA reads as TGTGCAAGTCGCTTAGCAGGACAGGGCTCCTACGAGCAGTACGTC. Its translation is CASRLAGQGSYEQYV.

The chain recombines TRBV11-2 with TRBJ2-3; 7 bases agree with TRBD1. Germline CDR1 and CDR2: SGHAT and FQNNGV. The CDR3 is 16 amino acids. Losses at the gene ends were 4 bases for V and 0 bases for J; bases not matched to a gene: 7. CDR3 protein: CASSSIGQDSTDTQYF. The CDR3 bases are TGTGCCAGCAGCTCGATAGGACAGGATAGCACAGATACGCAGTATTTT. The whole variable domain, filled in from reference TRBV11-2 and TRBJ2-3, reads EAGVAQSPRYKIIEKRQSVAFWCNPISGHATLYWYQQILGQGPKLLIQFQNNGVVDDSQLPKDRFSAERLKGVDSTLKIQPAKLEDSAVYLCASSSIGQDSTDTQYFGPGTRLTVL.

This clone has more than one count but fewer than ten. The chain couples TRBV7-2 to TRBJ2-7, with TRBD2 as a possible D gene (5 bases). The germline gives CDR1 SGHTA, CDR2 FQGNSA. The CDR3 length is 12 residues. V lost 0 bases, J lost 6 bases, and 6 bases lay in between. The CDR3 loop is CASSLAGLEQYF. In DNA, the CDR3 is TGTGCCAGCAGCTTAGCCGGACTCGAGCAGTACTTC.

The rearrangement links TRBV28 to TRBJ1-1, with a tentative D call TRBD1 (5 bases). Trimming removed 7 bases from V and 4 bases from J, with 19 bases in between. This CDR3 region has 15 residues. The germline V gene has CDR1 MDHEN and CDR2 SYDVKM. CDR3 sequence (DNA): TGTGCCAGCAACTCGGGGACGAGATCCGGCACTGAAGCTTTCTTT. Translation gives CASNSGTRSGTEAFF.

In this sample, this clone turned up a few times. This chain links TRBV5-1 with TRBJ2-2; no firm D call. This CDR3 has 14 residues. Per germline, CDR1 SGHRS and CDR2 YFSETQ. Trimming cost V 0 bases and J 4 bases, with 7 bases left between them. Here the CDR3 DNA reads TGCGCCAGCAGCTTGGACCACAGCACCGGGGAGCTGTTTTTT. This encodes CASSLDHSTGELFF.

This clone was observed a few times. The chain is built from TRBV28 and TRBJ2-7; no clear D gene. Trimming took 5 bases from V and 7 from J, leaving 12 bases between them. The CDR3 has 12 amino acids. CDR1 and CDR2 (germline): MDHEN, SYDVKM. The CDR3 nucleotides are TGTGCCAGCAGTAGATTTTTGGGGGAGCAGTACGTC. This encodes CASSRFLGEQYV.

The chain carries TRBV7-3 and TRBJ2-3; tentatively, D is TRBD2 (5 bases). Germline CDR1 is SGHTA and CDR2 is FQGTGA. V was cut by 2 bases and J by 0 bases, with 12 bases left in between. The CDR3 spans 16 residues. The CDR3 coding sequence is TGTGCCAGCAGCTTAGGAGGAAGTAAGAGCACAGATACGCAGTATTTT. It codes for CASSLGGSKSTDTQYF.

This clone turned up a few times. This chain uses TRBV30 with TRBJ2-7; D gene ambiguous. V was trimmed by 2 bases and J by 6 bases, leaving 14 bases between them. This CDR3 has 13 amino acids. CDR1 GTSNPN and CDR2 SVGIG come from the germline V gene (reference sequence). CDR3 nucleotides: TGTGCCTGGAGTACCCAAGAGGTGGGCGAGCAGTACTTC. It is translated as CAWSTQEVGEQYF.

This clone appeared a few times. The V gene is TRBV7-9, the J gene TRBJ1-2; 7 bases map to TRBD1. CDR3 length: 16 residues. CDR1 is SEHNR, CDR2 FQNEAQ, per germline (reference sequence). Germline trimming cut 5 bases from V and 2 bases from J; bases unmatched to any gene: 11. CDR3 DNA: TGTGCCAGCAGCCCGTGGCGTCAGGGGGTAAACTATGGCTACACCTTC. Its protein is CASSPWRQGVNYGYTF.

This clone occurred a few times. J is TRBJ2-7 and V is TRBV18; no clear D gene. Trimming pared 2 bases from V and 6 bases from J, leaving 5 bases between. Germline-derived CDR1 and CDR2 are KGHSH and LQKENI. The CDR3 is 11 amino acids. The CDR3 here is CASSPGVEQYF. CDR3 DNA: TGTGCCAGCTCACCAGGCGTCGAGCAGTACTTC.

This clone showed up just a few times. V is TRBV5-1 and J is TRBJ2-7; 8 bases align to TRBD1. V dropped 4 bases and J dropped 7; count of bases not matched to a gene: 16. The germline V gene has CDR1 SGHRS and CDR2 YFSETQ. The CDR3 has 16 amino acids. The CDR3 reads CASSPRPDRAIGEQYF. The CDR3 coding sequence is TGCGCCAGCAGCCCGAGGCCGGACAGGGCTATAGGGGAGCAGTACTTC.

A few counts support this clone. The V and J genes are TRBV11-1 and TRBJ2-1, with D tentatively TRBD1 (7 bases). Trimming pared 5 bases from V and 4 bases from J, leaving 12 bases between. This CDR3 has 14 residues. Germline loops: CDR1 SGHAT, CDR2 FQDESV (reference sequence). The CDR3 sequence: CASSAGQTYNEQFF. CDR3 sequence (DNA): TGTGCCAGCAGCGCGGGACAGACATACAATGAGCAGTTCTTC.

Points on this clone: The same CDR3 can be traced to other DNA sequences in this sample. This chain uses TRBV14 with TRBJ1-1; no definite D call. The CDR3 runs 13 residues. V lost 0 bases to trimming and J lost 0 bases, with 2 bases between them. Germline values: CDR1 SGHDN, CDR2 FVKESK. This CDR3 reads CASSQELNTEAFF. The CDR3 bases are TGTGCCAGCAGCCAAGAGCTGAACACTGAAGCTTTCTTT. Supplemented by reference TRBV14 and TRBJ1-1, the full variable domain reads EAGVTQFPSHSVIEKGQTVTLRCDPISGHDNLYWYRRVMGKEIKFLLHFVKESKQDESGMPNNRFLAERTGGTYSTLKVQPAELEDSGVYFCASSQELNTEAFFGQGTRLTVV.

This chain uses TRBV15 with TRBJ2-3; D unresolved. Germline CDR1 and CDR2: LNHNV and YYDKDF (reference sequence). Trimming pared 5 bases from V and 6 bases from J, leaving 9 bases between. The CDR3 contains 12 residues. CDR3 nucleotides: TGTGCCACCAGCCCTAGGTTGGATACGCAGTATTTT. It translates to CATSPRLDTQYF.

The CDR3 region has the DNA TGCAGCGTTGATAAGGCAGGGCCCAATGAGCAGTTCTTC. Its protein product is CSVDKAGPNEQFF. The chain joins TRBV29-1 to TRBJ2-1, with D possibly matching TRBD1 (5 bases). Trimming stripped 3 bases from V and 6 bases from J, with 12 bases between. Germline V gene sequence: CDR1 SQVTM, CDR2 ANQGSEA. This CDR3 spans 13 amino acids.

This chain links TRBV14 with TRBJ2-5, with 7 nucleotides matching TRBD2. CDR3 length: 16 residues. Germline lookup yields CDR1 SGHDN and CDR2 FVKESK. V shed 1 base and J 0 bases; nucleotides not matched to a gene: 5. CDR3 sequence: CASSQVIGGNQETQYF. The CDR3 DNA is TGTGCCAGCAGCCAAGTCATCGGGGGGAACCAAGAGACCCAGTACTTC.

This clone was counted between two and nine times. This chain links TRBV5-4 with TRBJ2-3; D might be TRBD1 or TRBD2, each matching 6 bases. This CDR3 spans 14 amino acids. CDR1 is SGHNT, CDR2 YYREEE, per germline (reference sequence). Trimming removed 3 bases at V and 1 base at J, with 9 bases between. Written as DNA, the CDR3 is TGTGCCAGCAGCTCGGGGGCTGGCACAGATACGCAGTATTTT. This sequence encodes CASSSGAGTDTQYF.

To note about this clone: A junction boundary mismatches the germline segment, possibly from a read error. The chain is built from TRBV28 and TRBJ1-1, with D unresolved. The CDR3 totals 9 residues. The germline V gene has CDR1 MDHEN and CDR2 SYDVKM. The CDR3 nucleotides are TGTGCCAGCAGTTTCCCAGAGGACTTT. It yields the protein CASSFPEDF.

This clone was recorded a few times. The chain has TRBV23-1 and TRBJ1-6, with a possible D match to TRBD1 (5 bases). TRBV23-1 is an ORF for which the function is uncertain. With 4 bases removed from V and 3 bases from J, the gap between germline ends came to 13 bases. The CDR3 sequence is 16 residues long. The CDR3: CASSPVGRVYNSPLHF. CDR3 coding DNA: TGCGCCAGCAGTCCCGTCGGCAGGGTCTATAATTCACCCCTCCACTTT.

This chain joins TRBV7-3 and TRBJ1-6; D possibly corresponds to TRBD1 (5 bases). The CDR3 length is 15 residues. The V and J ends lost 8 bases and 11 bases respectively, with 22 bases between them. The germline CDR1 and CDR2 sequences are SGHTA and FQGTGA. The DNA of the CDR3 is TGTGCCAGCGGCGGACCGGGGCTAATAAAAGCACCCCTCCACTTT. This encodes CASGGPGLIKAPLHF.

This chain links TRBV19 with TRBJ1-1, with TRBD1 matching 7 bases. Per germline, CDR1 LNHDA and CDR2 SQIVND (reference sequence). J lost 1 base, V lost 6 bases, and 5 bases had no gene match. The CDR3 spans 14 residues. The CDR3 is CASRTTGRNTEAFF. The CDR3 coding sequence is TGTGCCAGTAGGACGACAGGGAGGAACACTGAAGCTTTCTTT.

This clone was detected only a few times. The same CDR3 is also encoded by other DNA sequences in this sample. CDR3 DNA sequence: TGTGCCACCAGCAGAGGACGAGATACGCAGTATTTT. This codes for CATSRGRDTQYF. The gene calls are TRBV15 and TRBJ2-3; D gene ambiguous. CDR3 length: 12 residues. The V and J ends lost 1 base and 5 bases respectively, with 4 bases between them. Germline V CDR1 and CDR2: LNHNV, YYDKDF (reference sequence).

A few counts support this clone. This CDR3 is CASSSLTGEQYV. CDR3 DNA: TGTGCCAGCAGCTCCCTTACAGGCGAGCAGTACGTC. This chain joins TRBV7-2 and TRBJ2-7; D may be TRBD1 (5 bases). V lost 4 bases and J 6 bases, leaving 10 bases between the germline ends. Germline V gene lookup returns CDR1 SGHTA and CDR2 FQGNSA. This CDR3 spans 12 amino acids.

This clone was detected a few times. The chain joins TRBV7-9 to TRBJ1-2; D possibly corresponds to TRBD1 (6 bases). Germline lookup yields CDR1 SEHNR and CDR2 FQNEAQ (reference sequence). This CDR3 has 16 residues. Trimming left V 3 bases short and J 4 bases short, with 18 bases between. Written as DNA, the CDR3 is TGTGCCAGCAGCTTTAACGCTGACAGGACGGCCTATGGCTACACCTTC. It specifies CASSFNADRTAYGYTF.

This clone was counted a few times. DNA of the CDR3: TGCGCCAGCAGGCTCGACTTGTCTGGGGCCAACGTCCTGACTTTC. This encodes CASRLDLSGANVLTF. The chain carries TRBV5-1 and TRBJ2-6; D gene unclear. CDR3 size: 15 residues. V was pared by 5 bases and J by 1 base, with 10 bases between. Germline V gives CDR1 SGHRS, CDR2 YFSETQ.